This T cell receptor (beta chain) was observed in a study of blood T cell repertoires in COVID-19. Looking at the study overall: There were acute and convalescent COVID-19 samples, and they came from the United States, Italy and Spain. Sources were T cells, B-cell-depleted T cells, or PBMCs; the material itself was cDNA or gDNA.

The CDR3 totals 14 residues. CDR1 is SGHRS, CDR2 YFSETQ, per germline. V lost 4 bases to trimming and J lost 6 bases, with 13 bases between them. As processed by the authors: Reference gene primers were amplified, and this amplification served to estimate nucleated cell counts. The repertoire was sequenced with immunoSEQ multiplex PCR; TCRdb's copy has only in-frame clones and lacks some. The V and J calls and clone size were taken over from that table, and D and trimming were inferred from the DNA. In the table there are around 240,000 clones, 85% of which are singletons. The genes are TRBV5-1 and TRBJ2-2, with D possibly TRBD1 on 5 matching bases. The sequenced sample consisted of peripheral blood. The sequence came from a man aged 35 to 55 with acute or convalescent COVID-19. The CDR3 sequence: CASSAGQIPGELFF. For the CDR3, the DNA is TGCGCCAGCAGCGCAGGACAAATCCCCGGGGAGCTGTTTTTT.